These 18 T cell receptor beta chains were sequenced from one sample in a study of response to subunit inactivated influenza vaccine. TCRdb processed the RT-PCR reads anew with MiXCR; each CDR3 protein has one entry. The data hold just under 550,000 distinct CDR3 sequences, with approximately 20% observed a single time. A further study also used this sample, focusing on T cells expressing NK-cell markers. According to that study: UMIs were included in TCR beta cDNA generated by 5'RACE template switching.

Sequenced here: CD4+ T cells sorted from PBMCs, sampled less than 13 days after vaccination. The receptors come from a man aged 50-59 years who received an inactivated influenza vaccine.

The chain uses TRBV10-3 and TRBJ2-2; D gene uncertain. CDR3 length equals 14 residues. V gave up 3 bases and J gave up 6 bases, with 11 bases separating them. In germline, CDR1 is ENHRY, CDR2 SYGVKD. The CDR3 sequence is CAISERVSPGELFF. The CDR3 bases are TGTGCCATCAGTGAAAGGGTATCCCCCGGGGAGCTGTTTTTT.

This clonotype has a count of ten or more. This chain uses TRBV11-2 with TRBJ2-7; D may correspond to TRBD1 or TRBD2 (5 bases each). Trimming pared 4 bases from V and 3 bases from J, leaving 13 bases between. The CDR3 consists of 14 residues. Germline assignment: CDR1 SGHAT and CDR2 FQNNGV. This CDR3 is CASSSLRGGYEQYF. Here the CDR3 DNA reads TGTGCCAGCAGCTCTCTTCGGGGCGGCTACGAGCAGTACTTC.

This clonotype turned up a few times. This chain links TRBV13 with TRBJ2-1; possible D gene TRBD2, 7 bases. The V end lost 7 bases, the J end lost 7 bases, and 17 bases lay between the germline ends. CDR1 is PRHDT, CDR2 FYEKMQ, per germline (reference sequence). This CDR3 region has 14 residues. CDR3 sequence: CASTRRGADNEQFF. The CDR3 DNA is TGTGCCAGCACCCGCCGGGGGGCTGATAATGAGCAGTTCTTC.

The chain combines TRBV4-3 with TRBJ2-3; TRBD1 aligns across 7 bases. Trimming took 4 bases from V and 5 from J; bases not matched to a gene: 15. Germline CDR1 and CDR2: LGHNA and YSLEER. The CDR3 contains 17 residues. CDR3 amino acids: CASSRTPTGVGEDTQYF. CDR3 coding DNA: TGCGCCAGCAGCCGAACCCCAACAGGGGTCGGGGAAGATACGCAGTATTTT.

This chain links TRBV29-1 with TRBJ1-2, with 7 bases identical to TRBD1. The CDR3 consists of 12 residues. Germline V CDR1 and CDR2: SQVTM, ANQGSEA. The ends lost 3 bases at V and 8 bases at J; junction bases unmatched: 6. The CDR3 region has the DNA TGCAGCGTTGATAAAGGGGGCGGCGGCTACACCTTC. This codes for CSVDKGGGGYTF.

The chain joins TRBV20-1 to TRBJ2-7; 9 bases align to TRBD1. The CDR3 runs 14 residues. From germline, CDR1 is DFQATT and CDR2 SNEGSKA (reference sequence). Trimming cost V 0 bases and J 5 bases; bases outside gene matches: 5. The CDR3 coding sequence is TGCAGTGCTAGAGACCAACAGGGGGCCCACGAGCAGTACTTC. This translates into CSARDQQGAHEQYF.

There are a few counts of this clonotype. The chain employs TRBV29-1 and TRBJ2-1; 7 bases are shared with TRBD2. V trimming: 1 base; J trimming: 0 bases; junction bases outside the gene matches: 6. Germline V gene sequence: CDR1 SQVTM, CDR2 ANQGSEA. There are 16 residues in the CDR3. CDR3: CSVEASGTSSYNEQFF. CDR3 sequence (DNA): TGCAGCGTTGAAGCTAGCGGTACAAGCTCCTACAATGAGCAGTTCTTC.

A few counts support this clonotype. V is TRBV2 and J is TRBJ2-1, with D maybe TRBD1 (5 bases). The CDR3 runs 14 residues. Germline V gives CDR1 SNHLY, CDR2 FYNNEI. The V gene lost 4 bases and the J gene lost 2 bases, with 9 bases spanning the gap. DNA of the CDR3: TGTGCCAGCAGTGTCGCAGGGCCCTACAATGAGCAGTTCTTC. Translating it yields CASSVAGPYNEQFF.

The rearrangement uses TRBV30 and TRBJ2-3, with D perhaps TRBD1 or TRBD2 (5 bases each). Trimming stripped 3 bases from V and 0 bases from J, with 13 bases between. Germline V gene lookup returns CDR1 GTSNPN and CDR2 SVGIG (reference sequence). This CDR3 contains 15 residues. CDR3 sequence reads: CAWSRDAASTDTQYF. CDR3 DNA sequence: TGTGCCTGGAGCCGGGACGCAGCTAGCACAGATACGCAGTATTTT.

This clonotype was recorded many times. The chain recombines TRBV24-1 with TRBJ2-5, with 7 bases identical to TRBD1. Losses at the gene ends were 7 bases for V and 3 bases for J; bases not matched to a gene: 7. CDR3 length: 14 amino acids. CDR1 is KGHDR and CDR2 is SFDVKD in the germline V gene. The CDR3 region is CATSETGPKETQYF. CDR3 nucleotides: TGTGCCACCAGCGAGACAGGGCCTAAAGAGACCCAGTACTTC.

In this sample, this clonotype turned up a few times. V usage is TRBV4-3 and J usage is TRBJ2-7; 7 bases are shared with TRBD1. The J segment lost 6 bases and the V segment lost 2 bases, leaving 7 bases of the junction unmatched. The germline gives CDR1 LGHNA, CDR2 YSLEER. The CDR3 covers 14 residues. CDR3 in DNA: TGCGCCAGCAGCCAACAGACAGGGATCGGCGAGCAGTACTTC. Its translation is CASSQQTGIGEQYF.

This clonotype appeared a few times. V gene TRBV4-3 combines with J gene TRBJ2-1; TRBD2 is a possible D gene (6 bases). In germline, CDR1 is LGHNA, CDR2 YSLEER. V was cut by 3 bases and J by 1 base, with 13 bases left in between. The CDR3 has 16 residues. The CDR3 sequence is CASSQDLALSYNEQFF. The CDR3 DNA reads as TGCGCCAGCAGCCAGGATCTAGCGTTATCCTACAATGAGCAGTTCTTC.

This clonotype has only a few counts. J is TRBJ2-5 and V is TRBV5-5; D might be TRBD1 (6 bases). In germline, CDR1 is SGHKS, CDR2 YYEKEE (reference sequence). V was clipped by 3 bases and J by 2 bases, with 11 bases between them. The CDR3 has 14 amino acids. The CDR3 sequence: CASSSGQLQETQYF. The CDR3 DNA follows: TGTGCCAGCAGCTCCGGACAGTTACAAGAGACCCAGTACTTC.

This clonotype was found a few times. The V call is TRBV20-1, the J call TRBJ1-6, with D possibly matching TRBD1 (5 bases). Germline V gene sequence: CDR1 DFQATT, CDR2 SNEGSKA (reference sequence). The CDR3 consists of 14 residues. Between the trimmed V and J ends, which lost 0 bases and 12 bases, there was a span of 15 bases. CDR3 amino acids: CSARDARDVRPLHF. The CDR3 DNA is TGCAGTGCTAGAGATGCCCGGGACGTGAGACCCCTCCACTTT.

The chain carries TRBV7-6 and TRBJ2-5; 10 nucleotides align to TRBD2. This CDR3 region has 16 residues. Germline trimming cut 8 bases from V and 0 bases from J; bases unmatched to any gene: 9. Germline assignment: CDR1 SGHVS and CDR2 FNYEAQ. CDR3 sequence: CASGRTSGAYQETQYF. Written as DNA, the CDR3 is TGTGCCAGCGGAAGGACTAGCGGAGCGTACCAAGAGACCCAGTACTTC.

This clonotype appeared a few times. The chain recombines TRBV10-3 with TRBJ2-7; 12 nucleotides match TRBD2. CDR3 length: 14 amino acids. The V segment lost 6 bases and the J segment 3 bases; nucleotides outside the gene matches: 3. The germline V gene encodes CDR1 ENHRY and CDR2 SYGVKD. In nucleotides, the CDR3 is TGTGCCATCAGCAGACTAGCGGGAGTCTACGAGCAGTACTTC. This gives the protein CAISRLAGVYEQYF.

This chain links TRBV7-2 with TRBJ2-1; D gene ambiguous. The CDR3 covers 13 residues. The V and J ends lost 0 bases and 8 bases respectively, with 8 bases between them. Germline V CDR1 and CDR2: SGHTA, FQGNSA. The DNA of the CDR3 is TGTGCCAGCAGCTTAGCGATGGTCTATGAGCAGTTCTTC. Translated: CASSLAMVYEQFF.

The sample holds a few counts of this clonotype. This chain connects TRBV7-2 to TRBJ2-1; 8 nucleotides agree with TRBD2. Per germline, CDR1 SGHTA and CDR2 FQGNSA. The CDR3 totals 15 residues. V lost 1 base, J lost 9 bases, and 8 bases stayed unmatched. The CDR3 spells CASSLDSGGNIEQFF. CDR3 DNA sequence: TGTGCCAGCAGCTTAGACAGCGGGGGTAATATTGAGCAGTTCTTC.